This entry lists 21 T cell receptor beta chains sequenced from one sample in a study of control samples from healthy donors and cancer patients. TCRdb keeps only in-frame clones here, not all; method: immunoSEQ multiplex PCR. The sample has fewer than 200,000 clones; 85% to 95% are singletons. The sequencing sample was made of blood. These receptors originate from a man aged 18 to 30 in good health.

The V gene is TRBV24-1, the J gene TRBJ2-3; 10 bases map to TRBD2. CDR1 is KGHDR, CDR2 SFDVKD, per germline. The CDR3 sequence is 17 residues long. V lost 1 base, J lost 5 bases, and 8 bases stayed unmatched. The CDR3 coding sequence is TGTGCCACCAGTGATTTAAATAGCGGGGGGTTTGGAGATACGCAGTATTTT. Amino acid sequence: CATSDLNSGGFGDTQYF.

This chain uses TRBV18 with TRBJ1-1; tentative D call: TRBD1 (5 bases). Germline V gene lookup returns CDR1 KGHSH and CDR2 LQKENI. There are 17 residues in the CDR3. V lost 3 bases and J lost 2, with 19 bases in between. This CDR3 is CASSPLVFGGLNTEAFF. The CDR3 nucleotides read TGTGCCAGCTCACCCCTTGTATTTGGGGGTCTCAACACTGAAGCTTTCTTT. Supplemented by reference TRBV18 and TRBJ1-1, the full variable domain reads NAGVMQNPRHLVRRRGQEARLRCSPMKGHSHVYWYRQLPEEGLKFMVYLQKENIIDESGMPKERFSAEFPKEGPSILRIQQVVRGDSAAYFCASSPLVFGGLNTEAFFGQGTRLTVV.

The CDR3 region is CASSYSSGMSPLHF. The CDR3 DNA reads as TGTGCCAGCAGTTACTCTTCGGGAATGTCTCCCCTCCACTTT. This rearrangement joins TRBV6-6 to TRBJ1-6; D is uncertain. Trimming stripped 0 bases from V and 13 bases from J, with 13 bases between. This CDR3 is built from 14 residues. Germline V gene data show CDR1 as MNHNY and CDR2 as SVGAGI (reference sequence).

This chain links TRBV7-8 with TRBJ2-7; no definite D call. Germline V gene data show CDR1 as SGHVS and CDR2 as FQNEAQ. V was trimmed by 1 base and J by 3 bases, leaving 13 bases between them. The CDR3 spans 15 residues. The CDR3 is CASSLEMRQDYEQYF. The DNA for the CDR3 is TGTGCCAGCAGCTTAGAAATGCGACAAGACTACGAGCAGTACTTC.

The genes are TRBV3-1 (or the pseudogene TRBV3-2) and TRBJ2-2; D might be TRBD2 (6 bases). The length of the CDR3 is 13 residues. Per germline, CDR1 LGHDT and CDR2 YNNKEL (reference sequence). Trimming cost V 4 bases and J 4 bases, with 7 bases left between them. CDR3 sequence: CASSRAGTGELFF. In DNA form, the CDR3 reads TGTGCCAGCAGCCGAGCGGGCACCGGGGAGCTGTTTTTT.

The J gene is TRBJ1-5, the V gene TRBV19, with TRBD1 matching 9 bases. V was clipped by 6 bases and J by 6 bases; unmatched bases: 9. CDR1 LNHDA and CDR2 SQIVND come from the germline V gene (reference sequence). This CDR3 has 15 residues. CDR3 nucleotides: TGTGCCAGTAGAGGCTCCGGGACAGGGATTCAGCCCCAGCATTTT. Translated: CASRGSGTGIQPQHF.

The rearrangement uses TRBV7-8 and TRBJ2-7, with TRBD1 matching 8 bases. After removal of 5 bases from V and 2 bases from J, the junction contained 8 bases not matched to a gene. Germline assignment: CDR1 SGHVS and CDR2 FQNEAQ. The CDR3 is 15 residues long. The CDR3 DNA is TGTGCCAGCAGCCGAGGGACAGGCTTTGCCTACGAGCAGTACTTC. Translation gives CASSRGTGFAYEQYF.

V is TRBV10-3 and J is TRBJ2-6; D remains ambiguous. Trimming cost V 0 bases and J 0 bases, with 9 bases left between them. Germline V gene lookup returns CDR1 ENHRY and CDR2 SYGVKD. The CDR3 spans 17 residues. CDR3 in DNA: TGTGCCATCAGTGAGTCAACGGATTTCTCTGGGGCCAACGTCCTGACTTTC. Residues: CAISESTDFSGANVLTF.

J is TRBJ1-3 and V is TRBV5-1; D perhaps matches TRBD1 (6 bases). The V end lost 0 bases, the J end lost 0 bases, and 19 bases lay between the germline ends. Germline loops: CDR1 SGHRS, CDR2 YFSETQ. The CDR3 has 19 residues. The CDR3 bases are TGCGCCAGCAGCTTGGAGGGGGGTTGGAGGACTAGCTCTGGAAACACCATATATTTT. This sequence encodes CASSLEGGWRTSSGNTIYF.

The CDR3 DNA follows: TGTGCCAGCAGTGACCCTTATACCACGGAGCAGTTCTTC. Translating it yields CASSDPYTTEQFF. V and J are TRBV7-2 and TRBJ2-1; no firm D call. CDR1 is SGHTA and CDR2 is FQGNSA in the germline V gene. With 6 bases removed from V and 10 bases from J, the gap between germline ends came to 16 bases. The CDR3 consists of 13 residues.

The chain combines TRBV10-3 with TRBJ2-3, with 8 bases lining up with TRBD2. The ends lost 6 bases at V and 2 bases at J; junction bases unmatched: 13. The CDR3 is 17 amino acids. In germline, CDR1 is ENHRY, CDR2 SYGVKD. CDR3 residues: CAISETGSGTYTDTQYF. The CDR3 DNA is TGTGCCATCAGCGAGACGGGTAGCGGGACCTACACAGATACGCAGTATTTT.

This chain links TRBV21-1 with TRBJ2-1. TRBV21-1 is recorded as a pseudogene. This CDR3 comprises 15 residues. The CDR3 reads CASSKWQDLYNEQFF. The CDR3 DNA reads TGTGCCAGCAGCAAATGGCAGGACCTCTACAATGAGCAGTTCTTC.

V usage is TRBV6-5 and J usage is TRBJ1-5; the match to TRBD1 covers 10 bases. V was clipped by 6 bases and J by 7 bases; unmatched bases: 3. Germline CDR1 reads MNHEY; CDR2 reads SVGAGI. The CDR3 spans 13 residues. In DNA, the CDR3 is TGTGCCAGCAGCCGGGACAGGGGCCAGCCCCAGCATTTT. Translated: CASSRDRGQPQHF.

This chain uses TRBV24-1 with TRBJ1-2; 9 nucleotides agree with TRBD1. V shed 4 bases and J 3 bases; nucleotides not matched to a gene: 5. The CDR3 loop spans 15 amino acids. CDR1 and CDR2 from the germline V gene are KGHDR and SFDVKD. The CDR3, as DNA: TGTGCCACCAGTGACCCCGGGACAGGGTACTATGGCTACACCTTC. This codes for CATSDPGTGYYGYTF.

Here the CDR3 DNA reads TGTGCCTGGAACCTAGGCTTTGAAGGGGATACGCAGTATTTT. It yields the protein CAWNLGFEGDTQYF. The V gene is TRBV30, the J gene TRBJ2-3, with D unclear. The CDR3 runs 14 residues. The V and J ends lost 4 bases and 6 bases respectively, with 17 bases between them. Germline V gene lookup returns CDR1 GTSNPN and CDR2 SVGIG (reference sequence). Full variable domain (rest looked up from reference TRBV30 and TRBJ2-3): SQTIHQWPATLVQPVGSPLSLECTVEGTSNPNLYWYRQAAGRGLQLLFYSVGIGQISSEVPQNLSASRPQDRQFILSSKKLLLSDSGFYLCAWNLGFEGDTQYFGPGTRLTVL.

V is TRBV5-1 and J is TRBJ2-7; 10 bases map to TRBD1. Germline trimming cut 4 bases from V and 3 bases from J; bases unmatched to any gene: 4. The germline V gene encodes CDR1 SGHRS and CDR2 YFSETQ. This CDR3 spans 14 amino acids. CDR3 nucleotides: TGCGCCAGCAGCCGTTGGACAGGGGGCTACGAGCAGTACTTC. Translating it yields CASSRWTGGYEQYF.

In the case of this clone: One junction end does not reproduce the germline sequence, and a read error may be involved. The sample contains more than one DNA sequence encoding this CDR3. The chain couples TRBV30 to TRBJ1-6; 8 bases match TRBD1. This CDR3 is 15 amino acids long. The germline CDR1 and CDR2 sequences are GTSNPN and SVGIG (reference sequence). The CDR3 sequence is CAWSAGTGYNSPLHF. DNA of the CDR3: TGTGCTTGGAGTGCCGGGACAGGCTATAATTCACCCCTCCACTTT. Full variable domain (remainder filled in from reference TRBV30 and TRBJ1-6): SQTIHQWPATLVQPVGSPLSLECTVEGTSNPNLYWYRQAAGRGLQLLFYSVGIGQISSEVPQNLSASRPQDRQFILSSKKLLLSDSGFYLCAWSAGTGYNSPLHFGNGTRLTVT.

This chain's CDR3 is CASSPVGQSAAFF. DNA for the CDR3: TGTGCCAGCAGTCCCGTGGGACAGTCCGCGGCTTTCTTT. This chain joins TRBV2 and TRBJ1-1; 7 nucleotides match TRBD1. Trimming cost V 5 bases and J 11 bases; bases outside gene matches: 11. From germline, CDR1 is SNHLY and CDR2 FYNNEI. The CDR3 covers 13 residues.

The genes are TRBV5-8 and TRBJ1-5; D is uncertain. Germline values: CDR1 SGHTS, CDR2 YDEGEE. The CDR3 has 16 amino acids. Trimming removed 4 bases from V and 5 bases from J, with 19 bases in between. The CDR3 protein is CASSPGYTGGHQPQHF. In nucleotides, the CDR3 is TGTGCCAGCAGCCCGGGGTATACCGGAGGCCATCAGCCCCAGCATTTT.

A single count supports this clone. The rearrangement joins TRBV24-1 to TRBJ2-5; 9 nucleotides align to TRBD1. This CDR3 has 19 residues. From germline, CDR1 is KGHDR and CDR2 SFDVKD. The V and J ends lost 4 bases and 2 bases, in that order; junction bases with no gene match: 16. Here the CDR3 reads CATSDPSVGTGKSQETQYF. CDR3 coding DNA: TGTGCCACCAGTGACCCATCGGTCGGGACAGGGAAATCTCAAGAGACCCAGTACTTC.

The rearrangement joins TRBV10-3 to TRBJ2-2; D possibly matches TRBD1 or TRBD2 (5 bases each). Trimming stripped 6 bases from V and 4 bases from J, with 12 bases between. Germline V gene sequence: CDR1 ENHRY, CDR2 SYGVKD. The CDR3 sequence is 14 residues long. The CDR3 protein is CAISGNRGTGELFF. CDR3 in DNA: TGTGCCATCAGCGGGAATAGGGGCACCGGGGAGCTGTTTTTT.